A single sample gave rise to the 12 T cell receptor beta chains below, sequenced in a study of blood T cells in healthy people across ages. The authors ran a second PCR of about 6 to 11 cycles using a sample-barcoded 5' primer and a J-beta primer mix. TCRdb reprocessed the 5' RACE reads with MiXCR, giving one entry per CDR3 protein. The sample lists around 1.5 million distinct CDR3 sequences, 40% to 50% occurring once. Sequences were obtained from blood. The receptors stem from a woman under 30 in good health.

This chain connects TRBV6-5 to TRBJ2-7, with 10 bases matching TRBD2. This CDR3 has 15 amino acids. V dropped 5 bases and J dropped 4; count of bases not matched to a gene: 8. Germline values: CDR1 MNHEY, CDR2 SVGAGI. CDR3 in amino acids: CASSTAGTSAYEQYF. The CDR3, as DNA: TGTGCCAGCAGTACTGCCGGGACTAGCGCGTACGAGCAGTACTTC.

The chain has TRBV29-1 and TRBJ1-1; D is undetermined. This CDR3 comprises 10 residues. CDR1 and CDR2 from the germline V gene are SQVTM and ANQGSEA. Trimming pared 6 bases from V and 6 bases from J, leaving 8 bases between. CDR3 region: CSVKEAEAFF. CDR3 coding DNA: TGCAGCGTAAAAGAAGCTGAAGCTTTCTTT.

This chain uses TRBV7-2 with TRBJ1-1; no firm D call. The germline CDR1 and CDR2 sequences are SGHTA and FQGNSA. The CDR3 is made up of 15 amino acids. V lost 5 bases and J lost 2, with 15 bases in between. The CDR3 loop reads CASSPSFYGNTEAFF. Here the CDR3 DNA reads TGTGCCAGCAGCCCGTCCTTCTATGGCAACACTGAAGCTTTCTTT.

In this sample, this clonotype turned up a few times. V usage is TRBV6-6 and J usage is TRBJ2-7; TRBD1 agrees at 10 bases. V was clipped by 6 bases and J by 2 bases; unmatched bases: 13. Germline CDR1 MNHNY, CDR2 SVGAGI (reference sequence). The CDR3 has 17 residues. CDR3 in amino acids: CASSPVPGQGRTYEQYF. The DNA of the CDR3 is TGTGCCAGCAGCCCGGTCCCGGGACAGGGGCGGACCTACGAGCAGTACTTC.

This clonotype was seen more than once but under ten times. The chain's CDR3 is CSAIGLDRDEQFF. The CDR3 nucleotides read TGCAGTGCGATCGGACTGGATAGGGATGAGCAGTTCTTC. The rearrangement links TRBV20-1 to TRBJ2-1; a possible D gene is TRBD2 (5 bases). Germline V gives CDR1 DFQATT, CDR2 SNEGSKA (reference sequence). V lost 6 bases to trimming and J lost 8 bases, with 17 bases between them. The CDR3 loop spans 13 amino acids.

The V call is TRBV6-5, the J call TRBJ2-5; 8 bases fit TRBD1. Near its end, the DNA agrees better with TRBJ2-7, so the J call may be wrong. Germline assignment: CDR1 MNHEY and CDR2 SVGAGI. This CDR3 is built from 18 residues. The CDR3 sequence: CASSYSAPGQEVGDEQYF. CDR3 nucleotide sequence: TGTGCCAGCAGTTACTCGGCGCCGGGACAGGAGGTTGGAGACGAGCAGTACTTC.

This clonotype is a singleton in its sample. The V call is TRBV2, the J call TRBJ2-5; TRBD2 aligns across 8 bases. Germline V gene lookup returns CDR1 SNHLY and CDR2 FYNNEI. J gave up 9 bases and V 6 bases, and 9 bases lay outside the gene matches. The CDR3 totals 13 residues. The CDR3: CASRGLDLRPQYF. As DNA, the CDR3 is TGTGCCAGCAGGGGACTAGACTTGAGACCCCAGTACTTC.

With regard to this clonotype: Compared with germline, one end of the junction differs, possibly owing to a read error. The chain is built from TRBV5-1 and TRBJ2-1; no clear D. CDR3 length: 15 residues. Germline CDR1 reads SGHRS; CDR2 reads YFSETQ. CDR3 amino acids: CASGKLEFFYSEQFF. The CDR3 DNA is TGCGCCAGCGGGAAACTGGAATTTTTTTACAGTGAGCAGTTCTTC.

The CDR3 DNA reads TGCAGTGTTCTGGGAGTCGGTCGCGAGCAGTACTTC. It specifies CSVLGVGREQYF. This sequence joins TRBV20-1 and TRBJ2-7; D might be TRBD2 (5 bases). This CDR3 region has 12 residues. CDR1 is DFQATT, CDR2 SNEGSKA, per germline (reference sequence). V lost 7 bases and J 6 bases, leaving 16 bases between the germline ends.

This clonotype was recorded a few times. The chain has TRBV28 and TRBJ2-1; D remains unclear. The CDR3 is 13 residues long. In germline, CDR1 is MDHEN, CDR2 SYDVKM. Here the CDR3 reads CAATPRSYNEQFF. CDR3 DNA sequence: TGTGCAGCGACTCCACGCTCCTACAATGAGCAGTTCTTC.

V and J are TRBV6-1 and TRBJ1-5; TRBD1 might be the D (5 bases). The V gene's germline CDR1 is MNHNS and CDR2 SASEGT. The CDR3 has 13 residues. The V end was cut by 6 bases, the J end by 6 bases, with 12 bases between. Here the CDR3 reads CASSPTEFQPQHF. The CDR3 nucleotides read TGTGCCAGCAGCCCGACAGAGTTTCAGCCCCAGCATTTT.

In its sample, this clonotype was seen a few times. J is TRBJ2-3 and V is TRBV7-9; TRBD1 agrees at 10 bases. The CDR3 runs to 12 residues. The germline gives CDR1 SEHNR, CDR2 FQNEAQ (reference sequence). J lost 4 bases, V lost 8 bases, and 0 bases had no gene match. CDR3 loop: CASGQGADTQYF. The CDR3 DNA reads as TGTGCCAGCGGACAGGGGGCAGATACGCAGTATTTT. Looking up the rest from reference TRBV7-9 and TRBJ2-3 gives the full variable domain: DTGVSQNPRHKITKRGQNVTFRCDPISEHNRLYWYRQTLGQGPEFLTYFQNEAQLEKSRLLSDRFSAERPKGSFSTLEIQRTEQGDSAMYLCASGQGADTQYFGPGTRLTVL.